This is a list of T cell receptor beta chains from one sample in a study of blood T cell repertoires in COVID-19. The data were produced by immunoSEQ multiplex PCR, yet TCRdb's version contains in-frame clones alone and is incomplete. Of tens of thousands of clones in the sample, 75% to 85% were seen once. Sequencing input: peripheral blood. The receptors were sampled from a woman in her seventies with acute or convalescent COVID-19. The CDR3 runs from the conserved cysteine through the conserved F or W. A D gene is named only where the DNA matches it firmly. Where a row states a size, it is once, few, many or the class of an expanded clone; other rows omit it.

TRBV5-1	.	TRBJ2-7	once	CASSSREMAYEQYF	TGCGCCAGCAGCTCTCGGGAGATGGCCTACGAGCAGTACTTC
TRBV19	.	TRBJ2-2	few	CASSTARTGELFF	TGTGCCAGTAGTACCGCGAGAACCGGGGAGCTGTTTTTT
TRBV11-3	.	TRBJ1-1	.	CASSTAGGTEAFF	TGTGCCAGCAGCACGGCGGGGGGCACTGAAGCTTTCTTT
TRBV7-9	TRBD1	TRBJ1-2	.	CASRGQGAHGYTF	TGTGCCAGCAGAGGCCAGGGGGCGCATGGCTACACCTTC
TRBV4-1	TRBD1	TRBJ1-1	few	CASSQLTGVNTEAFF	TGCGCCAGCAGCCAGCTGACAGGGGTGAACACTGAAGCTTTCTTT
TRBV9	TRBD1	TRBJ2-7	.	CASSVEGQGADEQYF	TGTGCCAGCAGCGTAGAGGGACAGGGGGCCGATGAGCAGTACTTC
TRBV12-3/TRBV12-4	.	TRBJ2-5	.	CASSFGGEETQYF	TGTGCCAGCAGTTTTGGAGGAGAAGAGACCCAGTACTTC
TRBV6-5	TRBD1	TRBJ2-3	.	CASLTNRGRTDTQYF	TGTGCCAGCCTAACAAACAGGGGGCGCACAGATACGCAGTATTTT
TRBV20-1	.	TRBJ1-1	.	CSAKMNTEAFF	TGCAGTGCCAAAATGAACACTGAAGCTTTCTTT
TRBV7-8	.	TRBJ2-5	.	CASSLQGETQYF	TGTGCCAGCAGCTTACAGGGTGAGACCCAGTACTTC
TRBV5-1	TRBD2	TRBJ2-1	.	CASSQNLAGKDSEQFF	TGCGCCAGCAGCCAAAACCTAGCGGGGAAGGACAGTGAGCAGTTCTTC
TRBV27	.	TRBJ1-1	few	CASSFSGNTEAFF	TGTGCCAGCAGTTTTTCAGGAAACACTGAAGCTTTCTTT
TRBV12-3/TRBV12-4	.	TRBJ1-1	.	CASSGPGDPEAFF	TGTGCCAGCAGCGGACCGGGGGACCCTGAAGCTTTCTTT
TRBV14	.	TRBJ2-5	.	CASSRKHRDQETQYF	TGTGCCAGCAGCCGGAAACACAGAGACCAAGAGACCCAGTACTTC
TRBV29-1	TRBD1	TRBJ2-7	once	CSAWTGEVNEQYF	TGCAGCGCCTGGACAGGGGAAGTCAACGAGCAGTACTTC
TRBV5-4	.	TRBJ2-1	.	CASSLYQAGAGNEQFF	TGTGCCAGCAGCTTGTATCAGGCAGGGGCTGGTAATGAGCAGTTCTTC
TRBV7-8	TRBD1	TRBJ1-1	.	CASSSGQVNTEAFF	TGTGCCAGCAGCTCGGGACAGGTGAACACTGAAGCTTTCTTT
TRBV21-1	.	TRBJ2-2	.	CASSKISAGGPSWELFF	TGTGCCAGCAGCAAAATTTCAGCGGGGGGGCCGTCTTGGGAGCTGTTTTTT
TRBV18	.	TRBJ2-1	.	CASSQSESYNEQFF	TGTGCCAGCTCACAATCTGAGAGCTACAATGAGCAGTTCTTC
TRBV3-1/TRBV3-2	TRBD2	TRBJ2-3	.	CASSQVLAGGPRGDTQYF	TGTGCCAGCAGCCAAGTACTAGCGGGGGGTCCCCGGGGAGATACGCAGTATTTT
TRBV3-1/TRBV3-2	TRBD2	TRBJ2-5	.	CASSQDLRLAGRYQETQYF	TGTGCCAGCAGCCAAGATTTAAGACTAGCGGGACGATACCAAGAGACCCAGTACTTC
TRBV3-1/TRBV3-2	.	TRBJ2-1	.	CASSQARNEQFF	TGTGCCAGCAGCCAGGCCCGCAATGAGCAGTTCTTC
TRBV4-1	.	TRBJ1-5	.	CASSQEGGSNQPQHF	TGCGCCAGCAGCCAAGAGGGGGGGAGCAATCAGCCCCAGCATTTT
TRBV6-6	.	TRBJ1-4	.	CASRRGGDEKLFF	TGTGCCAGCAGACGGGGAGGGGACGAAAAACTGTTTTTT
TRBV4-3	TRBD1	TRBJ2-6	.	CASSQETGAGANVLTF	TGCGCCAGCAGCCAAGAGACAGGGGCTGGGGCCAACGTCCTGACTTTC
TRBV6-5	.	TRBJ1-3	.	CASSQTQRGNTIYF	TGTGCCAGCAGCCAAACCCAGAGGGGAAACACCATATATTTT
TRBV7-8	TRBD1	TRBJ1-1	.	CASSLVSQGLEAFF	TGTGCCAGCAGCTTAGTGTCACAGGGGTTGGAAGCTTTCTTT
TRBV5-5	.	TRBJ1-1	.	CASSQHTGRNTEAFF	TGTGCCAGCAGCCAACATACAGGCCGGAACACTGAAGCTTTCTTT
TRBV6-2/TRBV6-3	TRBD1	TRBJ1-1	.	CASSNEDRSNTEAFF	TGTGCCAGCAGTAATGAGGACAGGTCGAACACTGAAGCTTTCTTT
TRBV5-8	TRBD1	TRBJ1-2	.	CASTVLARGHGYTF	TGTGCCAGCACCGTCCTCGCCAGGGGGCATGGCTACACCTTC
TRBV9	.	TRBJ2-2	.	CASSPSSGELFF	TGTGCCAGCAGCCCTTCTAGCGGGGAGCTGTTTTTT
TRBV5-1	.	TRBJ2-1	.	CASRPGDYNEQFF	TGCGCCAGCAGGCCGGGGGACTACAATGAGCAGTTCTTC
TRBV10-3	TRBD1	TRBJ1-2	.	CAISTGTGEFYGYTF	TGTGCCATCAGTACCGGGACAGGGGAATTTTATGGCTACACCTTC
TRBV19	TRBD1	TRBJ2-1	.	CASSATGGGYNEQFF	TGTGCCAGTAGTGCGACAGGGGGGGGGTACAATGAGCAGTTCTTC
TRBV2	TRBD1	TRBJ1-6	.	CASRGQTSGSPLHF	TGTGCCAGCAGGGGACAGACCTCCGGTTCACCCCTCCACTTT
TRBV7-2	.	TRBJ1-1	.	CASSLARGGNTEAFF	TGTGCCAGCAGCTTAGCGCGGGGGGGGAACACTGAAGCTTTCTTT
TRBV25-1	TRBD1	TRBJ1-1	.	CASSGGDRVATEAFF	TGTGCCAGCAGTGGGGGGGACAGGGTGGCCACTGAAGCTTTCTTT
TRBV19	.	TRBJ1-4	.	CASSLTFGGLAEKLFF	TGTGCCAGTAGCCTAACTTTCGGGGGGCTTGCTGAAAAACTGTTTTTT
TRBV4-2	TRBD1	TRBJ1-3	few	CASSPSRTGTRGNTIYF	TGTGCCAGCAGCCCAAGTCGGACAGGGACAAGGGGAAACACCATATATTTT
TRBV7-2	TRBD2	TRBJ2-7	.	CASSARGLAESYEQYF	TGTGCCAGCAGCGCCCGGGGACTAGCGGAGTCCTACGAGCAGTACTTC